The 27 T cell receptor beta chains given below trace back to one sample, sequenced in a study of shared clonotypes between healthy human individuals. TCRdb keeps only in-frame clones here, not all; method: immunoSEQ multiplex PCR. This table has 600,000 to 750,000 clones, less than 95% appearing once. Sequences were obtained from memory CD8+ T cells from PBMCs. The subset is: CD45RO+ cells pooled with CCR7-negative TemRA cells. These TCRs come from a man between 18 and 35 years old in good health. Some clones in this sample may be carry-over from other donors' samples.

The V call is TRBV6-5, the J call TRBJ1-5, with D possibly TRBD1 on 6 matching bases. The CDR3 is made up of 15 amino acids. V was shortened by 0 bases and J by 6 bases, with 12 bases between the two germline ends. CDR1 is MNHEY and CDR2 is SVGAGI in the germline V gene. The CDR3 nucleotides are TGTGCCAGCAGTTACTCTTCAGGGGTCGGTCAGCCCCAGCATTTT. The encoded protein is CASSYSSGVGQPQHF.

This clone was recorded only once. The rearrangement links TRBV15 to TRBJ2-1; 9 bases fit TRBD2. CDR3 size: 16 residues. V shed 3 bases, J shed 5 bases, and the junction held 8 bases outside the gene matches. Germline CDR1 and CDR2: LNHNV and YYDKDF (reference sequence). This CDR3 is CATSSSAGGPDNEQFF. Written as DNA, the CDR3 is TGTGCCACCAGCAGCTCTGCGGGAGGGCCGGACAATGAGCAGTTCTTC.

The rearrangement joins TRBV28 to TRBJ2-7, with 12 bases lining up with TRBD1. CDR1 and CDR2 (germline): MDHEN, SYDVKM. CDR3 size: 16 residues. Trimming cost V 3 bases and J 7 bases; bases outside gene matches: 10. The CDR3 loop is CASSFPRDRGLGEQYF. CDR3 bases: TGTGCCAGCAGTTTCCCCCGGGACAGGGGGCTAGGGGAGCAGTACTTC.

The chain joins TRBV5-6 to TRBJ2-1; D not resolved. Trimming left V 2 bases short and J 7 bases short, with 7 bases between. Germline CDR1 SGHDT, CDR2 YYEEEE. The CDR3 sequence is 12 residues long. The CDR3 is CASSFADNEQFF. In DNA, the CDR3 is TGTGCCAGCAGCTTCGCAGATAATGAGCAGTTCTTC.

V and J are TRBV5-4 and TRBJ2-1; D possibly matches TRBD1 or TRBD2 (5 bases each). Germline CDR1 SGHNT, CDR2 YYREEE (reference sequence). Trimming removed 0 bases from V and 8 bases from J, with 18 bases in between. There are 16 residues in the CDR3. In DNA form, the CDR3 reads TGTGCCAGCAGCTTGGCGGTAGCGCCCCGAGGGGATGAGCAGTTCTTC. Protein sequence: CASSLAVAPRGDEQFF.

This rearrangement joins TRBV6-8 to TRBJ1-2; 7 bases match TRBD1. V shed 2 bases and J 7 bases; nucleotides not matched to a gene: 7. Germline V gene data show CDR1 as MNHGY and CDR2 as SAAAGT. This CDR3 region has 14 residues. CDR3 sequence: CASSYRQGDSGYTF. CDR3 nucleotides: TGTGCCAGCAGTTACCGTCAGGGGGATAGTGGCTACACCTTC.

CDR3 protein: CATKPWDRAYEQYF. DNA for the CDR3: TGCGCCACCAAACCCTGGGACAGGGCTTACGAGCAGTACTTC. The genes are TRBV4-1 and TRBJ2-7, with TRBD1 identical over 9 bases. Germline lookup yields CDR1 MGHRA and CDR2 YSYEKL. The CDR3 has 14 amino acids. The ends lost 10 bases at V and 4 bases at J; junction bases unmatched: 11.

The chain carries TRBV11-2 and TRBJ1-5, with D unresolved. This CDR3 contains 13 residues. The germline V gene encodes CDR1 SGHAT and CDR2 FQNNGV. Deletions cut 2 bases from V and 5 bases from J, with 7 bases between. The CDR3 DNA sequence: TGTGCCAGCAGCTTAAACCCGTATCAGCCCCAGCATTTT. The encoded protein is CASSLNPYQPQHF.

This clone was counted a few times. The rearrangement joins TRBV20-1 to TRBJ1-1; D not resolved. The V gene lost 4 bases and the J gene lost 5 bases, with 5 bases spanning the gap. Germline V CDR1 and CDR2: DFQATT, SNEGSKA (reference sequence). This CDR3 is 10 amino acids long. CDR3 in amino acids: CSAKPTEAFF. The CDR3, as DNA: TGCAGTGCTAAACCTACTGAAGCTTTCTTT.

J is TRBJ2-1 and V is TRBV6-1; D may be TRBD2 (7 bases). Germline V gene sequence: CDR1 MNHNS, CDR2 SASEGT. V dropped 3 bases and J dropped 0 bases, with 9 bases sitting between them. There are 15 residues in the CDR3. CDR3 coding DNA: TGTGCCAGCAGTGAGCGGGGGCTCTCCTACAATGAGCAGTTCTTC. This encodes CASSERGLSYNEQFF.

The chain links TRBV28 to TRBJ2-5; no clear D gene. The CDR3 has 15 amino acids. From germline, CDR1 is MDHEN and CDR2 SYDVKM. The V and J ends lost 6 bases and 5 bases respectively, with 19 bases between them. CDR3 loop: CASSPPRLRVETQYF. The CDR3 nucleotides are TGTGCCAGCAGCCCCCCCCGACTTCGGGTGGAGACCCAGTACTTC.

Worth noting for this clone: Other nucleotide sequences in the sample specify the same CDR3. The rearrangement uses TRBV5-4 and TRBJ2-7, with 7 bases fitting TRBD2. V lost 0 bases and J lost 4; bases outside the gene matches: 1. The length of the CDR3 is 13 residues. Germline V gives CDR1 SGHNT, CDR2 YYREEE (reference sequence). The CDR3 DNA reads TGTGCCAGCAGCTTGGGTAGCGGGTACGAGCAGTACTTC. Translating gives CASSLGSGYEQYF.

The CDR3 reads CATRQGLGGETQYF. Here the CDR3 DNA reads TGTGCCACCAGACAGGGTCTGGGAGGAGAGACCCAGTACTTC. V usage is TRBV15 and J usage is TRBJ2-5; tentatively, D is TRBD1 or TRBD2 (6 bases each). Germline-derived CDR1 and CDR2 are LNHNV and YYDKDF (reference sequence). The CDR3 consists of 14 residues. V was shortened by 6 bases and J by 4 bases, with 15 bases between the two germline ends.

V usage is TRBV6-5 and J usage is TRBJ1-1, with D perhaps TRBD1 (5 bases). The CDR3 is 13 amino acids. Germline-derived CDR1 and CDR2 are MNHEY and SVGAGI. V lost 11 bases to trimming and J lost 2 bases, with 15 bases between them. This chain's CDR3 is CAVTGGRNTEAFF. In nucleotides, the CDR3 is TGTGCCGTTACCGGGGGGAGAAACACTGAAGCTTTCTTT.

The V gene is TRBV19, the J gene TRBJ1-1; D is possibly TRBD1 (6 bases). CDR1 and CDR2 (germline): LNHDA, SQIVND (reference sequence). The CDR3 covers 14 residues. V was clipped by 5 bases and J by 3 bases, with 13 bases between them. The CDR3 here is CASSEDRGYTEAFF. The CDR3 region has the DNA TGTGCCAGTAGTGAGGACAGAGGGTACACTGAAGCTTTCTTT.

The chain uses TRBV20-1 and TRBJ1-2; D uncertain. CDR1 is DFQATT, CDR2 SNEGSKA, per germline (reference sequence). V dropped 5 bases and J dropped 12 bases, with 13 bases sitting between them. This CDR3 has 10 amino acids. The CDR3 region has the DNA TGCAGTGCTGGAGGGAGGGAGGACACCTTC. Protein: CSAGGREDTF.

The chain carries TRBV27 and TRBJ1-4, with D perhaps matching TRBD1 (6 bases). CDR1 and CDR2 from the germline V gene are MNHEY and SMNVEV (reference sequence). The V gene lost 10 bases and the J gene lost 2 bases, with 11 bases spanning the gap. The CDR3 has 13 residues. In DNA, the CDR3 is TGTGCCACCCTAGACAGGACTAATGAAAAACTGTTTTTT. Translating it yields CATLDRTNEKLFF.

This chain links TRBV27 with TRBJ2-7; 7 nucleotides match TRBD2. Germline CDR1 and CDR2: MNHEY and SMNVEV (reference sequence). Unmatched junction bases numbered 2, after V lost 5 bases and J lost 7 bases. The length of the CDR3 is 11 residues. Here the CDR3 reads CASSEAGEQYF. For the CDR3, the DNA is TGTGCCAGCAGTGAAGCGGGGGAGCAGTACTTC.

The sample holds many counts of this clone. This sequence joins TRBV6-4 and TRBJ2-5; D tentatively fits TRBD1 or TRBD2 (6 bases each). V lost 4 bases and J 4 bases, leaving 19 bases between the germline ends. Per the germline V gene, CDR1 is MRHNA and CDR2 is SNTAGT. The CDR3 spans 16 residues. The CDR3, as DNA: TGTGCCAGCAGTGCCTCGAGCGGAGGGGGGCGAGAGACCCAGTACTTC. Amino acids: CASSASSGGGRETQYF.

The V call is TRBV7-9, the J call TRBJ2-1; 9 positions agree with TRBD1. CDR1 SEHNR and CDR2 FQNEAQ come from the germline V gene (reference sequence). CDR3 length: 15 residues. V lost 3 bases to trimming and J lost 5 bases; unmatched junction nucleotides: 5. The CDR3 DNA reads as TGTGCCAGCAGCTTTAGACAGGGGGGAGACAATGAGCAGTTCTTC. Its protein product is CASSFRQGGDNEQFF.

This clone was seen just once. This chain links TRBV19 with TRBJ2-7; 14 nucleotides align to TRBD2. The CDR3 has 17 residues. The germline V gene encodes CDR1 LNHDA and CDR2 SQIVND (reference sequence). The junction had 9 bases not matched to a gene; V was cut back by 4 bases and J by 4 bases. The CDR3 loop is CASSTGVGLAGDYEQYF. DNA for the CDR3: TGTGCCAGTAGTACGGGCGTGGGACTAGCGGGAGATTACGAGCAGTACTTC.

The chain uses TRBV10-3 and TRBJ2-5, with D perhaps matching TRBD1 or TRBD2 (5 bases each). The CDR3 has 14 amino acids. V shed 6 bases and J shed 5 bases, with 16 bases lying between them. In germline, CDR1 is ENHRY, CDR2 SYGVKD. CDR3 region: CAISRVGVGETQYF. The CDR3 DNA reads as TGTGCCATCAGCCGTGTGGGGGTCGGCGAGACCCAGTACTTC.

V and J are TRBV6-5 and TRBJ2-3; D perhaps matches TRBD2 (5 bases). From germline, CDR1 is MNHEY and CDR2 SVGAGI. V was clipped by 7 bases and J by 4 bases, with 18 bases between them. The CDR3 has 15 residues. Here the CDR3 reads CASTTRVYGADTQYF. The CDR3 coding sequence is TGTGCCAGCACCACACGGGTCTACGGGGCAGATACGCAGTATTTT.

The rearrangement joins TRBV4-3 to TRBJ2-2; D possibly matches TRBD1 or TRBD2 (6 bases each). V was trimmed by 0 bases and J by 4 bases, leaving 12 bases between them. This CDR3 is built from 16 residues. Looked up from germline, CDR1 is LGHNA and CDR2 is YSLEER. CDR3 sequence (DNA): TGCGCCAGCAGCCAAGATCAAGGGGGAGGCACCGGGGAGCTGTTTTTT. Translating gives CASSQDQGGGTGELFF.

This chain connects TRBV19 to TRBJ1-3, with unresolved D. Looked up from germline, CDR1 is LNHDA and CDR2 is SQIVND (reference sequence). The CDR3 sequence is 15 residues long. V lost 7 bases, J lost 3 bases, and 16 bases lay in between. In DNA, the CDR3 is TGTGCCAGTACCCATCCGGGGAGATATGGAAACACCATATATTTT. Its protein is CASTHPGRYGNTIYF.

This clone occurred once. V is TRBV28 and J is TRBJ2-1; D tentatively fits TRBD1 or TRBD2 (5 bases each). Looked up from germline, CDR1 is MDHEN and CDR2 is SYDVKM. The CDR3 is made up of 13 amino acids. Trimming took off 11 bases at V and 4 bases at J, with 15 bases between the two ends. CDR3 loop: CAFGDGLYNEQFF. CDR3 bases: TGTGCCTTTGGGGACGGTCTTTACAATGAGCAGTTCTTC.

This chain uses TRBV7-6 with TRBJ2-2; 8 nucleotides agree with TRBD2. Germline CDR1 reads SGHVS; CDR2 reads FNYEAQ. V lost 5 bases, J lost 7 bases, and 9 bases stayed unmatched. The CDR3 consists of 15 residues. The DNA of the CDR3 is TGTGCCAGCAGCCGGTCTGCGGGAGGAATCGGGGAGCTGTTTTTT. This codes for CASSRSAGGIGELFF. The full variable domain, in which reference TRBV7-6 and TRBJ2-2 provide the parts outside the CDR3, is GAGVSQSPRYKVTKRGQDVALRCDPISGHVSLYWYRQALGQGPEFLTYFNYEAQQDKSGLPNDRFSAERPEGSISTLTIQRTEQRDSAMYRCASSRSAGGIGELFFGEGSRLTVL.